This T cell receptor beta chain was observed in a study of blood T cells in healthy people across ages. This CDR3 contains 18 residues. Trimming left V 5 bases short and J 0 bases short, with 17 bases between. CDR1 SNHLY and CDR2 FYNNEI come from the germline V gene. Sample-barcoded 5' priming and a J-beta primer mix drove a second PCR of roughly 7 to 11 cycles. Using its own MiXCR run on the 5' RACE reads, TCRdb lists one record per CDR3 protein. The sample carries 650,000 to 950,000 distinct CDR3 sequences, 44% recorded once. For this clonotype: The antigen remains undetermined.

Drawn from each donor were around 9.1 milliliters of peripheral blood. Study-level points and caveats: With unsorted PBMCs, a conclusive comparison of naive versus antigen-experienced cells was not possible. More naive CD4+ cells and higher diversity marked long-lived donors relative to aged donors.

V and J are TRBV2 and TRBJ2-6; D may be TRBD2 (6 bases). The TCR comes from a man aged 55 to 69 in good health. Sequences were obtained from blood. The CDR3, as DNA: TGTGCCAGCAGTCCGGGGGTGAGAGGGCCCTCTGGGGCCAACGTCCTGACTTTC. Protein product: CASSPGVRGPSGANVLTF.